The 7 T cell receptor beta chains presented below share a single source sample, sequenced in a study of blood T cell repertoires in COVID-19. Clones were sequenced by immunoSEQ multiplex PCR, and TCRdb holds only the in-frame ones, with some missing. The table has about 36,000 clones, around four fifths seen once. The specimen sequenced was peripheral blood. Source of these receptors: a human donor in a cohort sampled during active or convalescent COVID-19. The donor label of this sample is uncertain.

Here the CDR3 reads CASSFRSMNTEAFF. CDR3 sequence (DNA): TGTGCCAGCAGCTTTCGGAGTATGAACACTGAAGCTTTCTTT. The V and J genes are TRBV11-3 and TRBJ1-1; unclear D gene. The CDR3 has 14 residues. V gave up 3 bases and J gave up 0 bases, with 8 bases separating them. Per the germline V gene, CDR1 is SGHNT and CDR2 is YENEEA.

This clone appeared a single time. The V call is TRBV7-2, the J call TRBJ2-1; 11 positions match TRBD2. The ends lost 5 bases at V and 15 bases at J; junction bases unmatched: 12. Germline V lookup: CDR1 SGHTA, CDR2 FQGNSA. The CDR3 has 14 residues. CDR3 in amino acids: CASSIEGLAALGFF. Written as DNA, the CDR3 is TGTGCCAGCAGCATAGAGGGACTAGCGGCACTCGGGTTCTTC. Full variable domain (rest looked up from reference TRBV7-2 and TRBJ2-1): GAGVSQSPSNKVTEKGKDVELRCDPISGHTALYWYRQSLGQGLEFLIYFQGNSAPDKSGLPSDRFSAERTGGSVSTLTIQRTQQEDSAVYLCASSIEGLAALGFFGPGTRLTVL.

Only one count was recorded for this clone. V is TRBV6-5 and J is TRBJ2-7, with D perhaps matching TRBD1 (6 bases). This CDR3 is 15 amino acids long. Per the germline V gene, CDR1 is MNHEY and CDR2 is SVGAGI. V shed 0 bases and J shed 1 base, with 10 bases lying between them. The CDR3: CASSYSPGESYEQYF. CDR3 coding DNA: TGTGCCAGCAGTTACTCTCCAGGGGAGTCCTACGAGCAGTACTTC.

The CDR3 DNA follows: TGTGCCAGCAGCCTTCGACTAGCGGGAGTGTACAATGAGCAGTTCTTC. Translated, it gives CASSLRLAGVYNEQFF. The chain links TRBV3-1 (or the pseudogene TRBV3-2) to TRBJ2-1, with 12 bases lining up with TRBD2. There are 16 residues in the CDR3. After removal of 4 bases from V and 4 bases from J, the junction contained 5 bases not matched to a gene. CDR1 and CDR2 from the germline V gene are LGHDT and YNNKEL (reference sequence).

The chain employs TRBV5-5 and TRBJ2-2, with 7 bases fitting TRBD2. This CDR3 contains 15 residues. Germline-derived CDR1 and CDR2 are SGHKS and YYEKEE (reference sequence). V lost 5 bases, J lost 2 bases, and 6 bases stayed unmatched. The CDR3 here is CASSFRGENTGELFF. DNA of the CDR3: TGTGCCAGCAGTTTTCGGGGGGAAAACACCGGGGAGCTGTTTTTT.

The chain couples TRBV25-1 to TRBJ1-2, with 7 bases matching TRBD1. Per germline, CDR1 MGHDK and CDR2 SYGVNS. After removal of 4 bases from V and 0 bases from J, the junction contained 5 bases not matched to a gene. CDR3 length: 15 residues. In DNA, the CDR3 is TGTGCCAGCAGTGCCCCGGGACAGTCTAACTATGGCTACACCTTC. Translating it yields CASSAPGQSNYGYTF.

Here the CDR3 reads CSAPRASGINTGELFF. The DNA for the CDR3 is TGCAGCGCCCCCCGTGCTAGCGGGATAAACACCGGGGAGCTGTTTTTT. The J gene is TRBJ2-2, the V gene TRBV29-1; 9 bases agree with TRBD2. V gave up 7 bases and J gave up 2 bases; unmatched junction bases: 11. Germline loops: CDR1 SQVTM, CDR2 ANQGSEA. CDR3 size: 16 residues.